This TCR beta chain was retrieved from a study of T-cell memory formation after mild COVID-19. Study-level findings and limits: Contracting clones localized mainly to CM and EM when CD4+ and mainly to EMRA when CD8+. A second wave of clones peaked on day 37, and their SARS-CoV-2 specificity went unconfirmed.

This clonotype qualifies as medium-sized (0.01 to 0.1%). Antigen: not known. MiXCR was run by TCRdb on the 5' RACE reads, yielding one entry per CDR3 protein. Of tens of thousands of distinct CDR3 sequences listed, approximately 6.8% are singletons. Trimming took off 0 bases at V and 3 bases at J, with 13 bases between the two ends. This CDR3 is built from 16 residues. This TCR was sampled from a man between 18 and 29 years old who had mild COVID-19 (a few samples of this study predate the infection). Cell type and time point are not known. Sequencing was done on a sample of PBMCs or a T cell subset sorted from them (not recorded which). The chain recombines TRBV12-3 or TRBV12-4 with TRBJ2-3; D is undetermined. Here the CDR3 DNA reads TGTGCCAGCAGTTTAGCGCTGGATGGGGTAACAGATACGCAGTATTTT. This sequence encodes CASSLALDGVTDTQYF.